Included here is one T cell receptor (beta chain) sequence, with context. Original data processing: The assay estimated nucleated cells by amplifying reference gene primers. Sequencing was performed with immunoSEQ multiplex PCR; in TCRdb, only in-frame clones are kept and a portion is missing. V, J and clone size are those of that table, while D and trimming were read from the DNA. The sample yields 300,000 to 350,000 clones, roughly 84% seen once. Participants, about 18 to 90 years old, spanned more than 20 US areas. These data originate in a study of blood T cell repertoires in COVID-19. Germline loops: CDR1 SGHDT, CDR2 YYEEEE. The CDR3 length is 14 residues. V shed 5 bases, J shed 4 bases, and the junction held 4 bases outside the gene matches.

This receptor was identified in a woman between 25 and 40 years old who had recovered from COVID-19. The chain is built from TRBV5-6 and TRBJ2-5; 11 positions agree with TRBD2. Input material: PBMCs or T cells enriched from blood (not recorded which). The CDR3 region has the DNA TGTGCCAGCAGTGGACTAGCGGGTTCAGAGACCCAGTACTTC. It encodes CASSGLAGSETQYF.